This T cell receptor (beta chain) emerged from a study of blood T cell repertoires in COVID-19 (dated by TCRdb to about 2020). Study-level background: Samples covering the acute and convalescent phases of COVID-19 were provided by collaborators in the United States, Italy and Spain. Deeply sampled blood TCRbeta repertoires from subjects exposed to, actively infected with, or recovered from COVID-19 were included in the dataset. The prospective study material was composed of cDNA or gDNA derived from T cells, B-cell-depleted T cells, or PBMCs. The repertoires were released in a freely available public database intended as a resource for research on the immune response to SARS-CoV-2. Where HLA class I and class II types were available, the types were taken from metadata supplied by the sample provider, not from assay-based typing. Samples were obtained from the ongoing ImmuneRACE study (first 160 participants) and from some 1,300 subjects provided by 6 global collaborators. Nearly every sample came with metadata listing a de-identified subject ID, COVID-19 status, age in years and sex.

Broad study findings and their caveats: How much clinical and demographic metadata was included differed by source and by participant, and the metadata was provided uncurated.

The immunoSEQ Assay, a bias-controlled multiplex PCR, was used to amplify TCRbeta CDR3 regions from genomic DNA. Per the original workflow: Within the assay, amplification of reference gene primers was used to estimate how many nucleated cells each sample contained. Sequence reads were collapsed and filtered to measure the absolute abundance of every unique TCRbeta CDR3 rearrangement. For each sample, productive Simpson clonality was calculated as the square root of Simpson's diversity index over productive rearrangements. TCRdb re-hosts the immuneACCESS table, in-frame sequences only. Its copies lack some clones; in the studies checked, an unresolved V gene accounts for under half of them, and the cause for the rest is not known. D and trimming come from the DNA, and the V and J calls and clone size come from that table. The sample records hundreds of thousands of clones, roughly 90% of which are singletons. The leading ten clones occupy around 2.8% of the sample.

Including the terminal cysteine and phenylalanine, the CDR3 comprises 15 residues. Only the CDR3 DNA stays, 45 bases, in frame from base 1. The germline V gene provides CDR1 MGHDK and CDR2 SYGVNS. From V the trimming removes 6 bases and from J it removes 9 bases, while the gene matches leave 10 bases of the junction unaccounted for. Turning to this clone: Its binding antigen is unknown. Base qualities are not provided; no much larger clone lies one nucleotide away.

At one collaborating source in Seattle, patients were enrolled during active infection and were followed longitudinally through the course of disease. Whole blood was collected in K2EDTA tubes by collaborating institutions according to the institutions' own protocols. For TCRbeta analysis, collaborators shipped samples as frozen whole blood, isolated PBMCs, or DNA extracted from either of those sample types. The source material was peripheral blood. The sequence came from a woman in her 30s with COVID-19, enrolled during active disease. Recombination joined TRBV25-1 with TRBJ1-6; TRBD1 agrees with 8 junctional bases. CDR3 loop: CASRPRTGRASPLHF. The nucleotides are TGTGCCAGCAGGCCTCGGACAGGGAGGGCTTCACCCCTCCACTTT. Beyond the CDR3, the reference TRBV25-1 and TRBJ1-6 genes provide the residues; the full variable domain reads: EADIYQTPRYLVIGTGKKITLECSQTMGHDKMYWYQQDPGMELHLIHYSYGVNSTEKGDLSSESTVSRIRTEHFPLTLESARPSHTSQYLCASRPRTGRASPLHFGNGTRLTVT.